This is a list of T cell receptor beta chains from one sample in a study of technical replicates of blood from a handful of donors. Sequenced by immunoSEQ multiplex PCR; TCRdb stores in-frame clones only, minus some. The sample lists more than 70,000 clones, roughly 96% occurring once. Specimen: T cells isolated from PBMCs. The receptors come from a human donor in good health. The CDR3 runs from the conserved cysteine through the conserved F or W. A D gene is named only where the DNA matches it firmly.

d_gene | j_gene | v_gene | CDR3aa
TRBD1 | TRBJ1-2 | TRBV6-1 | CASSEGDSGYGYTF
TRBD2 | TRBJ2-5 | TRBV13 | CASSQGLMETQYF
- | TRBJ2-5 | TRBV4-2 | CASSRFQAPKETQYF
- | TRBJ1-4 | TRBV30 | CAWSAGNGGTNEKLFF
- | TRBJ1-5 | TRBV4-2 | CASSYTSGQPQHF
TRBD2 | TRBJ2-5 | TRBV27 | CASSLSSSSGREETQYF
- | TRBJ2-5 | TRBV11-2 | CASSLVSLETQYF
- | TRBJ2-7 | TRBV10-1 | CASRSSSYEQYF
- | TRBJ2-3 | TRBV5-1 | CASQGLGDTDTQYF
TRBD2 | TRBJ2-7 | TRBV11-2 | CASSSIAGVKYEQYF
TRBD2 | TRBJ2-7 | TRBV28 | CASSFLSAGGPPYEQYF
- | TRBJ1-3 | TRBV7-6 | CASSTIREDSGNTIYF
- | TRBJ2-7 | TRBV28 | CASSVGGSYEQYF
TRBD2 | TRBJ2-3 | TRBV5-1 | CASSLGTSGGAWLDTQYF
TRBD1 | TRBJ2-1 | TRBV7-2 | CASSLRDRKQFF
- | TRBJ1-1 | TRBV27 | CASSLISPNTEAFF
TRBD2 | TRBJ2-1 | TRBV6-4 | CASSDSAYGLGNNEQFF
TRBD1 | TRBJ1-1 | TRBV19 | CASSFSGTGGTEAFF
- | TRBJ2-7 | TRBV5-6 | CASSLPGNYEQYF
TRBD2 | TRBJ2-1 | TRBV11-1 | CASSLSMIAGAQEQFF
- | TRBJ1-2 | TRBV2 | CASSASLAPSYGYTF
TRBD1 | TRBJ2-1 | TRBV4-1 | CASKGARDEQFF
- | TRBJ1-2 | TRBV30 | CACLVAGFYGYTF
TRBD1 | TRBJ2-2 | TRBV28 | CASSSAEPPTGANTGELFF
TRBD2 | TRBJ2-2 | TRBV4-1 | CASSQGLADNTGELFF
TRBD2 | TRBJ2-1 | TRBV2 | CASEFGTSSYNEQFF
- | TRBJ2-3 | TRBV9 | CASSVEGRRQYF
- | TRBJ2-2 | TRBV11-2 | CASSPAGLANTGELFF
- | TRBJ2-5 | TRBV9 | CASSVSPRPEQETQYF
- | TRBJ1-1 | TRBV14 | CASSQGAWGELQQGTEAFF
- | TRBJ1-2 | TRBV11-2 | CASSPQGGYGYTF
TRBD2 | TRBJ2-2 | TRBV9 | CASSASGGYVGELFF
TRBD2 | TRBJ2-3 | TRBV10-3 | CAISVGRDTDTQYF
TRBD1 | TRBJ2-2 | TRBV28 | CASIPPGQGGSTGELFF
TRBD1 | TRBJ1-2 | TRBV5-1 | CASRLRGQPNYGYTF
- | TRBJ1-3 | TRBV12-5 | CASGLPPSTGPGNTIYF
TRBD1 | TRBJ1-1 | TRBV7-6 | CASSSRYRDRVNTEAFF
- | TRBJ2-3 | TRBV6-4 | CASSTGPPYGTQYF
TRBD1 | TRBJ1-1 | TRBV11-3 | CASSVGIRGGAITEAFF
TRBD1 | TRBJ1-1 | TRBV7-6 | CASSSQGALGAFF
TRBD2 | TRBJ2-1 | TRBV27 | CASSPTSGINNEQFF
- | TRBJ2-1 | TRBV6-1 | CASSVDQGSSYNEQFF
- | TRBJ2-5 | TRBV4-1 | CASSQVQGTQYF